The present TCR beta chain was sequenced within a study of Ad26.COV2.S vaccination and SARS-CoV-2 variants. Study-wide context: The vaccine Ad26.COV2.S was put into the muscle once, or twice with 56 days between. Study results and limitations: Vaccinated and placebo-treated recipients had similar non-spike TCR breadth.

A few counts support this clone. Antigen specificity is unknown. Treatment denoted: about 20 received Ad26.COV2.S at low or high dose, single or two shots; roughly five received placebo; per-sample allocation not given. Samples came from day 63 after the first vaccine or placebo injection. Boston provided a donor who was an adult aged 18-55 years. Spike of the Wuhan-strain SARS-CoV-2 was expressed by an Ad26 vector, which formed the vaccine. Measured with immunoSEQ multiplex PCR; TCRdb has only the in-frame clones, and not every one. The table includes hundreds of thousands of clones, around 90% detected once. The sequence came from a person aged 18-60 years who received the Ad26.COV2.S COVID-19 vaccine or a placebo. Sequencing was performed on peripheral blood, taken in a trial of Ad26.COV2.S vaccine versus placebo.

The CDR3 bases are TGTGCCAGCAGCCCACGGGACAATCTAGGAGTTTCCTACGAGCAGTACTTC. This translates into CASSPRDNLGVSYEQYF. V is TRBV7-3 and J is TRBJ2-7, with D maybe TRBD1 (6 bases). Germline V lookup: CDR1 SGHTA, CDR2 FQGTGA. Trimming left V 5 bases short and J 1 base short, with 21 bases between. This CDR3 has 17 residues.